This T cell receptor beta chain came from a study of T cell changes during pregnancy in multiple sclerosis. Germline CDR1 and CDR2: MGHRA and YSYEKL. This CDR3 region has 14 residues. Trimming stripped 3 bases from V and 2 bases from J, with 10 bases between. Sequencing used immunoSEQ multiplex PCR; TCRdb keeps in-frame clones, though not all of them. Of 45,000 to 50,000 clones in the sample, 94% were seen once. This chain connects TRBV4-1 to TRBJ1-1, with D possibly TRBD1 on 6 matching bases. Sequenced here: CD8+ T cells from peripheral blood mononuclear cells, sampled before pregnancy. This clonotype was sampled from a female donor with multiple sclerosis, enrolled in a pregnancy study. The CDR3 DNA reads TGCGCCAGCAGCCACAGACAGGTTAACACTGAAGCTTTCTTT. Translated, it gives CASSHRQVNTEAFF.